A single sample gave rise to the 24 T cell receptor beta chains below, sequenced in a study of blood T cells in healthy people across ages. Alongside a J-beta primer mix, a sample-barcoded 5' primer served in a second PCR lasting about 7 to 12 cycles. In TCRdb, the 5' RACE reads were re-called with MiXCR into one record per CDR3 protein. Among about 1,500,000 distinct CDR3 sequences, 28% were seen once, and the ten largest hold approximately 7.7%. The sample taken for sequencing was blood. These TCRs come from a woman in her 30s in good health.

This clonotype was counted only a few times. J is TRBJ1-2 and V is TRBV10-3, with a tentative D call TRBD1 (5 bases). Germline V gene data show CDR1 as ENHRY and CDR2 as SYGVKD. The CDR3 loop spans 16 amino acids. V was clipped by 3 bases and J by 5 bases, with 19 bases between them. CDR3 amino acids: CAISDPLGQDNYGYTF. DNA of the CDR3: TGTGCCATCAGTGACCCTTTGGGGCAGGATAATTATGGCTACACCTTC.

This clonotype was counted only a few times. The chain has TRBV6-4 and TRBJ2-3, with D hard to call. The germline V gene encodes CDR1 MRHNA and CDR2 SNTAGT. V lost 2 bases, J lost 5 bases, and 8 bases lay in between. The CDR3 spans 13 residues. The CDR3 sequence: CASSDGFGDTQYF. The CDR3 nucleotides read TGTGCCAGCAGTGACGGTTTTGGAGATACGCAGTATTTT.

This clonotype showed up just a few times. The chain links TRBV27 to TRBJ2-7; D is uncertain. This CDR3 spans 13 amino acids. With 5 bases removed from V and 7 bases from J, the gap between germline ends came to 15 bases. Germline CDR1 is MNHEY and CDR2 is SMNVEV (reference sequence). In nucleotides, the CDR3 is TGTGCCAGCAGTCCTGGGTCGTATCGGGAGCAGTACTTC. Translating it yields CASSPGSYREQYF.

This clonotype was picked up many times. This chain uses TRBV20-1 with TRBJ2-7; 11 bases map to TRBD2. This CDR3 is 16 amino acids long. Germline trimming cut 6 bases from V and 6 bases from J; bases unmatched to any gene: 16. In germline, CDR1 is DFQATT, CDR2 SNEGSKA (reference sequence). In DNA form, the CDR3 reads TGCAGTGCCACACACTTTATAGCGGGGGGGCCCGTCGAGCAGTACTTC. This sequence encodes CSATHFIAGGPVEQYF.

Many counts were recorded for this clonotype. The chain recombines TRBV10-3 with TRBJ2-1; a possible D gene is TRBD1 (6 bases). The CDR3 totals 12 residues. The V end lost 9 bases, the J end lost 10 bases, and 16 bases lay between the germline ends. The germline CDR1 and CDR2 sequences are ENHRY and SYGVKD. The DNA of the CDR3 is TGTGCCATTGGGGGTACAGGGAACGAGCAGTTCTTC. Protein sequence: CAIGGTGNEQFF.

DNA of the CDR3: TGTGCCAGCACCCCAACTAGCGGGGGCCCCCCGGGCGAGCAGTACTTC. Translation gives CASTPTSGGPPGEQYF. This chain connects TRBV7-9 to TRBJ2-7; 11 nucleotides agree with TRBD2. CDR3 length: 16 amino acids. V dropped 7 bases and J dropped 6; count of bases not matched to a gene: 14. The germline CDR1 and CDR2 sequences are SEHNR and FQNEAQ (reference sequence).

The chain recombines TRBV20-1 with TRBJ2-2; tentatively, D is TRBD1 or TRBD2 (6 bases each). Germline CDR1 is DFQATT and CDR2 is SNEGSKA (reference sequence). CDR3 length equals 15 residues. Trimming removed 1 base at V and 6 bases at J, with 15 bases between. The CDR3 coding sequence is TGCAGTGCTAGAGGAGGGGGGTCTTTCCCCGGGGAGCTGTTTTTT. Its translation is CSARGGGSFPGELFF.

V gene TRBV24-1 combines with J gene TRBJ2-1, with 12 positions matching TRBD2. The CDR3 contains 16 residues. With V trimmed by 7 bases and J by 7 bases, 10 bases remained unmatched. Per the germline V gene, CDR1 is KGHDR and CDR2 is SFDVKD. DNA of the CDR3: TGTGCCACCAGCGCCGTTCTAGCGGGGGGGCCTAATGAGCAGTTCTTC. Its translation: CATSAVLAGGPNEQFF.

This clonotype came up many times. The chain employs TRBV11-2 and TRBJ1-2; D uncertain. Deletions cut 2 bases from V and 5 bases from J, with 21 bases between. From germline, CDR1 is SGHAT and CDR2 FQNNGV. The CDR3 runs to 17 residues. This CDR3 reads CASSLSLYSKRGYGYTF. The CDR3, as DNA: TGTGCCAGCAGCTTAAGCTTATATAGTAAAAGAGGGTATGGCTACACCTTC.

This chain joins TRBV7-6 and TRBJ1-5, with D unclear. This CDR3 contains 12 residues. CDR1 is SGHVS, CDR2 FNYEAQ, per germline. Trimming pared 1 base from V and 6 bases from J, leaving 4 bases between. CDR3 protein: CASSLECQPQHF. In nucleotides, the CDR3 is TGTGCCAGCAGCTTAGAATGTCAGCCCCAGCATTTT.

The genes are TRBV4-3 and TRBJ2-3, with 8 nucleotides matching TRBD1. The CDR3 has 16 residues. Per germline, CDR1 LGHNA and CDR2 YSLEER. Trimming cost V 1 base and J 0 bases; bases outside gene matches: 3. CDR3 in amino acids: CASSQGTGLSTDTQYF. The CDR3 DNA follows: TGCGCCAGCAGCCAAGGGACAGGGCTAAGCACAGATACGCAGTATTTT.

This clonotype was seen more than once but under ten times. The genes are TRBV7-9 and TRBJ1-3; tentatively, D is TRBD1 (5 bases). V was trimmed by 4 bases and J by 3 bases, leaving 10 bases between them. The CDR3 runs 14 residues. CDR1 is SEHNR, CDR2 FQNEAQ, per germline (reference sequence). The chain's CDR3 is CASSSGDSGNTIYF. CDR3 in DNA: TGTGCCAGCAGCTCCGGTGACAGTGGAAACACCATATATTTT.

This chain's CDR3 is CSAPLSSTDTQYF. DNA for the CDR3: TGCAGTGCCCCATTATCTAGCACAGATACGCAGTATTTT. V usage is TRBV20-1 and J usage is TRBJ2-3; no firm D call. There are 13 residues in the CDR3. Germline V gene sequence: CDR1 DFQATT, CDR2 SNEGSKA (reference sequence). V lost 6 bases and J 0 bases, leaving 10 bases between the germline ends.

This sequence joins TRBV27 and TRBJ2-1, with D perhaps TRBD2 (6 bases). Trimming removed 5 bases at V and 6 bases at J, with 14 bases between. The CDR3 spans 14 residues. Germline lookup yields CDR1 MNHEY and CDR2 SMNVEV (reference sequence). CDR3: CASSLGLVLNEQFF. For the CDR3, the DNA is TGTGCCAGCAGTCTGGGACTCGTCCTCAATGAGCAGTTCTTC.

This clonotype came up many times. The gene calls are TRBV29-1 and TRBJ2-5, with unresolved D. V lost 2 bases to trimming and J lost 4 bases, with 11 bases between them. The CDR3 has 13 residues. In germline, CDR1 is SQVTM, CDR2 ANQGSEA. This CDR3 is CSVERQAGETQYF. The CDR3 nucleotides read TGCAGCGTTGAACGCCAGGCCGGAGAGACCCAGTACTTC.

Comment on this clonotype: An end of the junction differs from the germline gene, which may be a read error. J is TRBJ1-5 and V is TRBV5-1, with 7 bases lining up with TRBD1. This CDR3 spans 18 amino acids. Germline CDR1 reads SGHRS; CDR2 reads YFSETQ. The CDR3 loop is CASSLRLGQPVGNRPQHF. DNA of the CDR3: TGCGCCAGCAGCTTGCGTTTGGGACAGCCAGTCGGCAATCGGCCCCAGCATTTT.

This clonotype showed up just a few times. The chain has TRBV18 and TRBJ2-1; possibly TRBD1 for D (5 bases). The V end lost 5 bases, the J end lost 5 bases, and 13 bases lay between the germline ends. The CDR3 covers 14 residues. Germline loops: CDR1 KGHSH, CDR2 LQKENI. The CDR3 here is CASSEGWGHNEQFF. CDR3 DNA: TGTGCCAGCTCAGAAGGCTGGGGCCACAATGAGCAGTTCTTC.

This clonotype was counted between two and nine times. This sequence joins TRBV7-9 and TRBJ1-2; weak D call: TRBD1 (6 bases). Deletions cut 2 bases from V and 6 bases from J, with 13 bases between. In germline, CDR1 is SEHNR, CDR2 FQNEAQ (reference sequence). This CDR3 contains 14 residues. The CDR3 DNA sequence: TGTGCCAGCAGCTTAACGACAGGATCTGATGGCTACACCTTC. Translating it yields CASSLTTGSDGYTF.

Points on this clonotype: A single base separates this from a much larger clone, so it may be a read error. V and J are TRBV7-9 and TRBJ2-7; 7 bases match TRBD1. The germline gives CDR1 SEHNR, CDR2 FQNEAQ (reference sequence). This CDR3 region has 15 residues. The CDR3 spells CANSFLSTGTYEQYF. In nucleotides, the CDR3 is TGTGCCAACAGCTTCTTATCGACAGGGACCTACGAGCAGTACTTC.

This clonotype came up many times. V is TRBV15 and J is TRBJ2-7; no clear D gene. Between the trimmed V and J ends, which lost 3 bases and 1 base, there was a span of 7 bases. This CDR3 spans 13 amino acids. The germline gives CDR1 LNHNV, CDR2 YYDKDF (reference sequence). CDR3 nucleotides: TGTGCCACCAGCAGCGACCCTTCCTACGAGCAGTACTTC. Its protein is CATSSDPSYEQYF.

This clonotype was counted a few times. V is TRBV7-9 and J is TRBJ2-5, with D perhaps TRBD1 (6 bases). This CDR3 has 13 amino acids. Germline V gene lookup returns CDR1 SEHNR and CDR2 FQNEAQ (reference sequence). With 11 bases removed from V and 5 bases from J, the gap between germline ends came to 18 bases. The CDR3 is CAGHKTGSETQYF. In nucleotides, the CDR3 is TGTGCCGGACATAAAACAGGGAGTGAGACCCAGTACTTC. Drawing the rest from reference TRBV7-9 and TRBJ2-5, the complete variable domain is DTGVSQNPRHKITKRGQNVTFRCDPISEHNRLYWYRQTLGQGPEFLTYFQNEAQLEKSRLLSDRFSAERPKGSFSTLEIQRTEQGDSAMYLCAGHKTGSETQYFGPGTRLLVL.

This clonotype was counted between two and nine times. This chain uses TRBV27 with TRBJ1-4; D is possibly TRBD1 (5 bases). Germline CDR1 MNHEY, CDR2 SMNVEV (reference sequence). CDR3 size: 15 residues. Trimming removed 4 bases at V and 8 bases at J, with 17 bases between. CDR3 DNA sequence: TGTGCCAGCAGTTCCCCAGGGTCCCAAGGGGAAAAACTGTTTTTT. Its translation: CASSSPGSQGEKLFF.

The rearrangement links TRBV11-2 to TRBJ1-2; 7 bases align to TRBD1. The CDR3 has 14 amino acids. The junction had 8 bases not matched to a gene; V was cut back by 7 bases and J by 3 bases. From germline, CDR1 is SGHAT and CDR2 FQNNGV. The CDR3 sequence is CASTLQGIDYGYTF. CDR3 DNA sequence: TGTGCCAGCACCCTACAGGGGATCGACTATGGCTACACCTTC.

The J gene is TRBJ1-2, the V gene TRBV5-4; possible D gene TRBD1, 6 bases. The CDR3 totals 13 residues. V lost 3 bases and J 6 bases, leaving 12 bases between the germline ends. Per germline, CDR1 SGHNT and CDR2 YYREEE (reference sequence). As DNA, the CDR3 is TGTGCCAGCAGCTATAGGGGGTCTCATGGCTACACCTTC. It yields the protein CASSYRGSHGYTF.